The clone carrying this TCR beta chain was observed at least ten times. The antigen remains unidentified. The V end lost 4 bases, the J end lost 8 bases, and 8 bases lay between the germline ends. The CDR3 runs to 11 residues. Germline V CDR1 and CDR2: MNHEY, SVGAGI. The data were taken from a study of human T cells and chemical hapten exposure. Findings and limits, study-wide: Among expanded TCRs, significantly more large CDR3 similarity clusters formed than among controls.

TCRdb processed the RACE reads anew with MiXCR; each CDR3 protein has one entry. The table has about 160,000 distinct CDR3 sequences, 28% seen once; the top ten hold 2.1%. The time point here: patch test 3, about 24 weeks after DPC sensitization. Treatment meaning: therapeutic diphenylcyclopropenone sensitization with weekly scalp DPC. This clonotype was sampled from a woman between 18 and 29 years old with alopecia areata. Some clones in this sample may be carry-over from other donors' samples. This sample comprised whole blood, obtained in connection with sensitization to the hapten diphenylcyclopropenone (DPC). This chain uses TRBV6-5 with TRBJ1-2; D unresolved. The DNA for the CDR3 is TGTGCCAGCAGTTGGACGGGAGGCTACACCTTC. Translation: CASSWTGGYTF.